This T cell receptor (beta chain) is drawn from a study of blood T cell repertoires in COVID-19. As for the study in general: Samples came from the United States, Italy and Spain, spanning acute and convalescent COVID-19. From T cells, B-cell-depleted T cells, or PBMCs came the material, which was cDNA or gDNA.

This clone was observed once. This CDR3 is built from 14 residues. CDR1 and CDR2 from the germline V gene are SGHNT and YYREEE (reference sequence). With 0 bases removed from V and 4 bases from J, the gap between germline ends came to 8 bases. Per the authors' pipeline: Quantification of nucleated cells was approximated via reference gene primer amplification. Profiling relied on immunoSEQ multiplex PCR, and the TCRdb table lists in-frame clones only, not all of them. That table gives V, J and clone size, and the DNA gave D and trimming. In the table there are some 130,000 clones, roughly 80% of which are singletons.

The material sequenced was peripheral blood. The chain links TRBV5-4 to TRBJ2-1, with D perhaps TRBD2 (5 bases). This sequence originates from a man aged 55 to 70 with acute or convalescent COVID-19. The CDR3 is CASSLGRAYNEQFF. CDR3 coding DNA: TGTGCCAGCAGCTTGGGGCGGGCTTACAATGAGCAGTTCTTC.